The clone carrying this T cell receptor beta chain was counted a few times. Antigen specificity is unknown. The J segment lost 11 bases and the V segment lost 6 bases, leaving 6 bases of the junction unmatched. Germline CDR1 reads DFQATT; CDR2 reads SNEGSKA (reference sequence). The CDR3 consists of 13 residues. This entry comes from a study of response to subunit inactivated influenza vaccine. Findings of the study overall: Few new T cells, the authors suggested, are recruited by each seasonal influenza vaccination.

MiXCR, run by TCRdb on the RT-PCR reads, gives a single entry per CDR3 protein. The table lists hundreds of thousands of distinct CDR3 sequences, around 16% of them singletons, with around a tenth in the top ten. The rearrangement links TRBV20-1 to TRBJ2-1; 14 bases match TRBD2. The material sequenced was PBMCs from blood, taken roughly 12 days after vaccination. The sequence came from a man in his fifties or sixties who received an inactivated influenza vaccine. The CDR3 nucleotides are TGCAGTGCCCTCGGACTAGCGGGAGGAAAGCAGTTCTTC. It codes for CSALGLAGGKQFF.